A single TCR beta chain is shown here with its context. Its antigen is not known. The source of the sample is a study of CD8+CD57+ T cells in acquired aplastic anemia. About the research overall: Sorting CD4+ and CD8+ cells gave DNA averaging around 3 ug. Study results and limitations: Shared by patients and controls, roughly 28 CD8+ CDR3s were abundant in patients.

CD8+CD57+ cell expansion, shown by flow cytometry, had occurred in the patients selected for sequencing. Genomic DNA, the template, was used for profiling of the TCR beta VDJ and CDR3. Each CDR3 protein gets one entry after TCRdb re-called the reads with MiXCR. This table has around 150,000 distinct CDR3 sequences, around 75% appearing once. The receptor's source is a human donor with aplastic anemia. The sample comprised sorted CD4+, CD8+, or CD8+CD57+ T cells (not recorded which) from PBMCs.

CDR3: CASSYSEGATDTQYF. The CDR3 DNA follows: TGTGCCAGCAGTTACTCGGAGGGGGCGACAGATACGCAGTATTTT. The chain recombines TRBV6-2 or TRBV6-3 with TRBJ2-3; TRBD1 is a possible D gene (7 bases). Trimming stripped 0 bases from V and 3 bases from J, with 10 bases between. Germline lookup yields CDR1 MNHEY and CDR2 SVGEGT. The length of the CDR3 is 15 residues.